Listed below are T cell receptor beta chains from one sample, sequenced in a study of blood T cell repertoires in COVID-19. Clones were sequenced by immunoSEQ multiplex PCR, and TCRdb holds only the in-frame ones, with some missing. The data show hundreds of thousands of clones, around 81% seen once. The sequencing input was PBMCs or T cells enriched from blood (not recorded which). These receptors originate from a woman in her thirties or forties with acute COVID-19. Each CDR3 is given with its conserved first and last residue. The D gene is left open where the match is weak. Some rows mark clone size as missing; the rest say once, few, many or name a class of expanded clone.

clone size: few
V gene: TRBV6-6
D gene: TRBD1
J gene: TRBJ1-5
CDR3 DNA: TGTGCCAGCAGTCCCGGACAGGGGATGAGCAATCAGCCCCAGCATTTT
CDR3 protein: CASSPGQGMSNQPQHF

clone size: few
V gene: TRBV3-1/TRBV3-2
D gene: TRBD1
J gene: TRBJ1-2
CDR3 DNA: TGTGCCAGCAGCCAAGATATCGACAGGGGGTCTGGCTACACCTTC
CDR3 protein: CASSQDIDRGSGYTF

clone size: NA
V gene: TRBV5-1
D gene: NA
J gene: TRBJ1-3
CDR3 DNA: TGCGCCAGCAGCTTGTTGGGGGCCATCTCTGGAAACACCATATATTTT
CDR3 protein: CASSLLGAISGNTIYF

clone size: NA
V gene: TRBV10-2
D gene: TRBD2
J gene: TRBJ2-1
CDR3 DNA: TGCGCCAGCAGTGACCAGACTAGCGGGTTATCCTACAATGAGCAGTTCTTC
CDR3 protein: CASSDQTSGLSYNEQFF

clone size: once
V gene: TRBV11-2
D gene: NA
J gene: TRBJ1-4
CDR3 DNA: TGTGCCAGCAGCTTAGGGCGGGGGCTGAAGACTAATGAAAAACTGTTTTTT
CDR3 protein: CASSLGRGLKTNEKLFF

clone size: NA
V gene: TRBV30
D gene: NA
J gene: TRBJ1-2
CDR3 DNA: TGTGCCTGGAGTAGGGAGGGGAGGCCTAACTATGGCTACACCTTC
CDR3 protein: CAWSREGRPNYGYTF

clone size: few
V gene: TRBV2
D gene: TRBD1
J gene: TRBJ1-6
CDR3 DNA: TGTGCCAGCAGAGGCGACAGGGGGCGAAATTCACCCCTCCACTTT
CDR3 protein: CASRGDRGRNSPLHF

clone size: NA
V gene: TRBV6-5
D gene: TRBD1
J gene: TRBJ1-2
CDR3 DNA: TGTGCCAGCAGTACGGAGACAGGGTCTATCTATGGCTACACCTTC
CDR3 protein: CASSTETGSIYGYTF

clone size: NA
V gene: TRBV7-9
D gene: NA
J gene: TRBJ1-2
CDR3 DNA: TGTGCCAGCAGCCAAGGCGGGTGGGCTAACTATGGCTACACCTTC
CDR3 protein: CASSQGGWANYGYTF

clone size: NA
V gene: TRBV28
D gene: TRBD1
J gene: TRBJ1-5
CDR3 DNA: TGTGCCAGCAGTGCCCGGGACAGGGCGGGTCAGCCCCAGCATTTT
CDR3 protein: CASSARDRAGQPQHF

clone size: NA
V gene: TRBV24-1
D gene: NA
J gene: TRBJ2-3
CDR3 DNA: TGTGCCACCAGTGACCCCGGACAGATCACAGATACGCAGTATTTT
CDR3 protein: CATSDPGQITDTQYF

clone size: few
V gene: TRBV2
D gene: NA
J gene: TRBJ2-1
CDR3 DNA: TGTGCCAGCAGTGAACTTAGGACTTTTCTCCAAGAGCAGTTCTTC
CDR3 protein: CASSELRTFLQEQFF

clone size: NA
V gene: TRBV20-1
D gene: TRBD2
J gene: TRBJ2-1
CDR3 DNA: TGCAGTGCTAGTTGGACTAGCGGGAACTACAATGAGCAGTTCTTC
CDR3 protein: CSASWTSGNYNEQFF

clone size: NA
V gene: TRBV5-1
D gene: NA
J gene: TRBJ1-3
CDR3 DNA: TGCGCCAGCAGCTTGGTCCCGACAGGCGCTGCTGGAAACACCATATATTTT
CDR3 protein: CASSLVPTGAAGNTIYF

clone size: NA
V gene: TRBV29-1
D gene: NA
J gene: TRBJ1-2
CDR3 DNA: TGCAGCGTCGAAGACAGTGACTATGGCTACACCTTC
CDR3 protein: CSVEDSDYGYTF

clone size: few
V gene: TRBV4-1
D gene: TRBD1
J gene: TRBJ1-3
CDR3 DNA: TGCGCCAGCAGCCACCTGGACAGGGAGAACACCATATATTTT
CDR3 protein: CASSHLDRENTIYF

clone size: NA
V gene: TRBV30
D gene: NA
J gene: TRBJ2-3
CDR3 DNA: TGTGCCTGGAGTGTGGGGCGTGCTGATACGCAGTATTTT
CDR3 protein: CAWSVGRADTQYF

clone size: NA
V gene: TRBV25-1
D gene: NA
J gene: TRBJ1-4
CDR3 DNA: TGTGCCAGCAGTGAATATGAGGGTACTGGCGGTGAAAAACTGTTTTTT
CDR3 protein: CASSEYEGTGGEKLFF

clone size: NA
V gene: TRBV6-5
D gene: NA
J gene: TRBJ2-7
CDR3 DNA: TGTGCCAGCCAGCCCATTACTAGCTCCTACGAGCAGTACTTC
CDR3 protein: CASQPITSSYEQYF

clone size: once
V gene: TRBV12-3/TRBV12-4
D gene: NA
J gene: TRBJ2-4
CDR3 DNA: TGTGCCAGCGCGATACTAGCCAAAAACATTCAGTACTTC
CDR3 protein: CASAILAKNIQYF

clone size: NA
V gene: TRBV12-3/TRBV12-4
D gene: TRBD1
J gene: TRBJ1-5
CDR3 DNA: TGTGCCAGCAACCGGGACAGTTTTCAGCCCCAGCATTTT
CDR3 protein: CASNRDSFQPQHF

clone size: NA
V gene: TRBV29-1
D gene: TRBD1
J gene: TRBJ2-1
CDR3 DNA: TGCAGCGTTGAGAGGACAGGTCAAGGTGAGCAGTTCTTC
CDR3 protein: CSVERTGQGEQFF

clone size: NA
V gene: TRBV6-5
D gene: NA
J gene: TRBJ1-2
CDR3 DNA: TGTGCCAGCAGTTACTCGGGGGCGACAGGTAATGGCTACACCTTC
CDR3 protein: CASSYSGATGNGYTF

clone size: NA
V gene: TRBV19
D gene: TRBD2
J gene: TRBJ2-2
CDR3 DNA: TGTGCCAGTAGTTACCGCGGGGGGCACACCGGGGAGCTGTTTTTT
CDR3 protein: CASSYRGGHTGELFF

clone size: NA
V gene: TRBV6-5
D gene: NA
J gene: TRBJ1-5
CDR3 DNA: TGTGCCAGCAGTCGTACCGCGGGTCCTGGGCATTTT
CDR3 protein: CASSRTAGPGHF

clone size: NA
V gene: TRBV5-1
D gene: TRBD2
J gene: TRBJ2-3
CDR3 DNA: TGCGCCAGCAGCTTGGCTAGCGGGGGAGATACGCAGTATTTT
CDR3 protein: CASSLASGGDTQYF

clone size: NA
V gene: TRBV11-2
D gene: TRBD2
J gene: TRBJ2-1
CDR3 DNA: TGTGCCAGCAGCTCGAGACTAGCGGGGGGTTTGGATGAGCAGTTCTTC
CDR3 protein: CASSSRLAGGLDEQFF

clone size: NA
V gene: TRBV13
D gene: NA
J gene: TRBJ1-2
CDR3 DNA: TGTGCCAGCAGCGTAGGGAACAGGGTAAAGGTGGATGGCTACACCTTC
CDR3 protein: CASSVGNRVKVDGYTF